Listed here is a single T cell receptor (beta chain). Its antigen is currently not known. No much larger clone exists at a distance of one base, and base qualities are not known. These data come from a study of blood T cells in healthy people across ages (dated by TCRdb to 2013 to 2016). Some background on the complete study: In model experiments, template switching captured roughly one uniquely barcoded TCR beta cDNA molecule for every two T cells. The donors were split into four age groups: young (average about 15 years), middle-aged (roughly 40), aged (roughly 68) and long-lived (under 90). To track age-related changes in TCR beta repertoire diversity, the study relied on deep sequencing normalized with unique cDNA molecular identifiers. For two donors (one aged 18 to 29 and one aged 80 or older), the study analyzed two additional independent replicas of 1 million unique cDNA reads from the same blood draw. To avoid experimental bias, donors of different ages were randomly spread across the sequencing lanes. Findings and caveats that apply to the study as a whole: As age increased, observed TCR beta diversity per million T cells dropped in a roughly linear way, and a significant reduction was already evident by age 40. Observed TCR beta diversity correlated strongly with the percentage of naive T cells measured by flow cytometry. Estimates of total diversity from one million sequenced T cells were regarded as lower bounds and underestimates. Because the CMV infection status of the donors was unknown, age-related changes in expanded clonotypes may potentially have been confounded. Since profiling was done on bulk unsorted PBMCs, naive and antigen-experienced compartments could not be conclusively compared. Compared with the aged group, the long-lived group had more naive CD4+ T cells, fewer expanded clones and increased TCR diversity, suggesting age selection.

Library construction relied on 5' RACE. Sequenced on an Illumina HiSeq 2500. The second PCR ran for about 6 to 12 cycles and used a J-beta primer mix along with a sample-barcoded 5' primer. A template-switch 5' adaptor carrying 12 random nucleotides introduced a unique molecular identifier onto each TCR beta cDNA molecule. At least 2.5 million CDR3-containing paired-end reads were obtained from each sample. The Mint cDNA synthesis kit, primed by a TRBC-specific oligonucleotide, was used to synthesize first-strand cDNA from all RNA. All cDNA was treated with uracil-DNA glycosylase and then went through a first 18-cycle PCR with the universal primers M1SS and BC2_uni_R. The study's own analysis went as follows. Each sample was normalized by randomly selecting 1 million high-quality reads, each carrying a distinct molecular identifier. Instead of being binned into consensus sequences, reads with shared molecular identifiers were discarded. MiTCR, run with a Q25 quality threshold and the strictest error-elimination algorithm, handled CDR3 identification, clonotype clustering and error correction. Lower-bound total TCR beta diversity was estimated with a nonparametric unseen species model using Euler transformation. The public reads were reprocessed in TCRdb via fastp at Q25 and MiXCR, keeping in-frame beta chains. Rows with a matching CDR3 protein are joined into one entry that keeps the most common DNA and genes. It is TCRdb's table, rather than the study itself, that gives the V and J calls and clone size. This sample comprises about 1.1 million distinct CDR3 sequences, more than 30% of them detected only once. The ten most abundant clones make up approximately 14% of the sample.

The roughly 37 donors, aged 6 to 90 years, were systemically healthy Caucasian individuals from Russia. Each donor gave about 9.7 milliliters of peripheral blood, drawn into EDTA-treated Vacutainer tubes. PBMCs were isolated by Ficoll-Paque density-gradient centrifugation, with at least 7 million obtained per sample. Total RNA, at least 6 micrograms per sample, was extracted from PBMCs with Trizol reagent. The percentages of naive CD45RAhigh/CD27high T cells were determined by flow cytometry on a PBMC aliquot from every donor. From V the trimming removes 5 bases and from J it removes 6 bases, while the gene matches leave 6 bases of the junction unaccounted for. According to the germline V gene (reference sequence), CDR1 reads SEHNR and CDR2 reads FQNEAQ. The CDR3 spans 15 residues, from the cysteine through the phenylalanine. Left in the record is the CDR3 DNA by itself, 45 bases read in frame from the first base.

This clonotype was sampled from a young man in good health. Here the chain combines TRBV7-9 and TRBJ1-6, with 8 bases aligning to TRBD1. The sample consisted of blood. The DNA sequence is TGTGCCAGCAGCCCAGGGGGCAGTTCTAATTCACCCCTCCACTTT. This is translated as CASSPGGSSNSPLHF.